These 18 T cell receptor beta chains were all obtained from the same sample, sequenced in a study of cytomegalovirus exposure and HLA in healthy donors. The primer mix had 60 Vbeta and 13 Jbeta primers. Libraries were prepared by immunoSEQ multiplex PCR; TCRdb keeps only in-frame clonotypes and omits some of them. The sample holds about 150,000 clones, 80% seen once. The sample comprised PBMCs. The receptor set was obtained from a man aged 25 to 45 in good health and CMV-seronegative.

The chain recombines TRBV7-2 with TRBJ2-2; D is possibly TRBD1 (5 bases). V lost 2 bases and J 5 bases, leaving 6 bases between the germline ends. The CDR3 loop spans 13 amino acids. Germline V gene sequence: CDR1 SGHTA, CDR2 FQGNSA. CDR3 residues: CASSLRQTGELFF. The CDR3 coding sequence is TGTGCCAGCAGCTTAAGACAGACCGGGGAGCTGTTTTTT.

This clone was recorded once. This rearrangement joins TRBV27 to TRBJ1-2; possibly TRBD1 for D (6 bases). Germline-derived CDR1 and CDR2 are MNHEY and SMNVEV (reference sequence). The V end lost 2 bases, the J end lost 10 bases, and 17 bases lay between the germline ends. CDR3 length: 14 residues. The CDR3 sequence: CASSLGGQLSAYTF. In DNA form, the CDR3 reads TGTGCCAGCAGTTTAGGCGGACAGCTGTCCGCCTACACCTTC.

The CDR3 reads CASSLYASGTARYNEQFF. In DNA form, the CDR3 reads TGTGCCAGCAGCTTATATGCCTCCGGGACAGCTAGATACAATGAGCAGTTCTTC. The chain recombines TRBV11-2 with TRBJ2-1; TRBD1 aligns across 7 bases. From germline, CDR1 is SGHAT and CDR2 FQNNGV. J was trimmed by 4 bases and V by 2 bases; bases with no gene match: 14. The CDR3 consists of 18 residues.

This rearrangement joins TRBV28 to TRBJ2-7; 9 bases are a match to TRBD1. The V gene's germline CDR1 is MDHEN and CDR2 SYDVKM. Trimming took 10 bases from V and 4 from J; bases not matched to a gene: 8. The CDR3 sequence is 13 residues long. The CDR3 coding sequence is TGTGCCATCGGGGGGACAGGGATTTACGAGCAGTACTTC. Its protein product is CAIGGTGIYEQYF.

The chain carries TRBV11-3 and TRBJ2-1; 9 bases are shared with TRBD2. Germline lookup yields CDR1 SGHNT and CDR2 YENEEA. The CDR3 runs 15 residues. The junction had 3 bases not matched to a gene; V was cut back by 1 base and J by 5 bases. In DNA, the CDR3 is TGTGCCAGCAGCTTAGGGCGGGAGGGAGACAATGAGCAGTTCTTC. This sequence encodes CASSLGREGDNEQFF.

CDR3 loop: CASSLGRDNEQFF. CDR3 DNA: TGTGCCAGCAGCTTAGGCAGGGACAATGAGCAGTTCTTC. The chain recombines TRBV7-9 with TRBJ2-1; D possibly corresponds to TRBD1 (5 bases). The V gene's germline CDR1 is SEHNR and CDR2 FQNEAQ (reference sequence). The V gene lost 1 base and the J gene lost 5 bases, with 6 bases spanning the gap. The CDR3 loop spans 13 amino acids.

The rearrangement joins TRBV5-1 to TRBJ2-1; D is unclear. V lost 5 bases and J 0 bases, leaving 9 bases between the germline ends. The CDR3 runs 14 residues. The germline V gene encodes CDR1 SGHRS and CDR2 YFSETQ. CDR3 nucleotide sequence: TGCGCCAGCAGTATTGCCAGCTCCTACAATGAGCAGTTCTTC. Translating it yields CASSIASSYNEQFF.

This clone turned up a few times. V and J are TRBV7-2 and TRBJ2-5; 7 bases line up with TRBD1. The germline V gene encodes CDR1 SGHTA and CDR2 FQGNSA. The CDR3 sequence is 16 residues long. The ends lost 6 bases at V and 3 bases at J; junction bases unmatched: 13. The CDR3: CASRSDPGQSKETQYF. The CDR3 DNA reads TGTGCCAGCAGAAGCGACCCGGGACAGAGCAAAGAGACCCAGTACTTC.

This chain uses TRBV5-1 with TRBJ2-7, with 8 bases lining up with TRBD2. Germline CDR1 is SGHRS and CDR2 is YFSETQ. There are 14 residues in the CDR3. With 5 bases clipped from V and 4 bases from J, the junction kept 8 bases outside the gene matches. CDR3 region: CASSIRAGVYEQYF. DNA for the CDR3: TGCGCCAGCAGTATCAGAGCGGGAGTATACGAGCAGTACTTC.

The chain carries TRBV4-2 and TRBJ2-7; 10 positions match TRBD1. J was trimmed by 3 bases and V by 4 bases; bases with no gene match: 12. The germline V gene has CDR1 LGHNA and CDR2 YNFKEQ. CDR3 length equals 17 residues. The CDR3 bases are TGTGCCAGCAGCCCGGGACAGGGGCGCGGGGTAAGCTACGAGCAGTACTTC. Translated: CASSPGQGRGVSYEQYF.

The gene calls are TRBV18 and TRBJ1-5; 7 nucleotides match TRBD1. With 4 bases clipped from V and 4 bases from J, the junction kept 4 bases outside the gene matches. CDR1 KGHSH and CDR2 LQKENI come from the germline V gene. The CDR3 runs to 14 residues. CDR3 DNA: TGTGCCAGCTCACAAGGGACAGTAAATCAGCCCCAGCATTTT. It translates to CASSQGTVNQPQHF.

The V gene is TRBV27, the J gene TRBJ2-3; D gene uncertain. Deletions cut 4 bases from V and 0 bases from J, with 5 bases between. CDR1 is MNHEY and CDR2 is SMNVEV in the germline V gene (reference sequence). The CDR3 is made up of 13 amino acids. The CDR3 is CASSSPSTDTQYF. As DNA, the CDR3 is TGTGCCAGCAGTTCCCCTAGCACAGATACGCAGTATTTT.

V is TRBV5-6 and J is TRBJ2-3; D is undetermined. Germline values: CDR1 SGHDT, CDR2 YYEEEE. This CDR3 contains 13 residues. Deletions cut 1 base from V and 4 bases from J, with 7 bases between. The CDR3 DNA reads as TGTGCCAGCAGCTTGTTATTTTCAGATACGCAGTATTTT. This gives the protein CASSLLFSDTQYF.

The V call is TRBV7-8, the J call TRBJ2-5, with 8 bases aligning to TRBD2. The J call is uncertain, as TRBJ2-7 better fits the DNA end. From germline, CDR1 is SGHVS and CDR2 FQNEAQ. The CDR3 runs 15 residues. The CDR3 region has the DNA TGTGCCAGCAGCTTGGTTAGCGGGACTTCCTACGAGCAGTACTTC. Protein: CASSLVSGTSYEQYF.

In its sample, this clone was seen once. V usage is TRBV9 and J usage is TRBJ1-3; tentatively, D is TRBD1 (5 bases). This CDR3 has 15 residues. V lost 0 bases, J lost 2 bases, and 9 bases lay in between. CDR1 is SGDLS, CDR2 YYNGEE, per germline. CDR3 sequence reads: CASSVGEGPGNTIYF. As DNA, the CDR3 is TGTGCCAGCAGCGTAGGGGAGGGGCCTGGAAACACCATATATTTT.

This clone was seen more than once but under ten times. V is TRBV30 and J is TRBJ1-5; TRBD1 might be the D (6 bases). Trimming stripped 8 bases from V and 2 bases from J, with 10 bases between. CDR1 is GTSNPN, CDR2 SVGIG, per germline (reference sequence). This CDR3 has 12 residues. This CDR3 reads CAVEGGNQPQHF. In nucleotides, the CDR3 is TGTGCCGTTGAGGGGGGCAATCAGCCCCAGCATTTT.

In the case of this clone: A read error may produce the germline difference seen at one junction end. The chain couples TRBV27 to TRBJ1-2; D is ambiguous. CDR1 is MNHEY and CDR2 is SMNVEV in the germline V gene (reference sequence). The CDR3 is made up of 13 amino acids. The CDR3 sequence: CASSFGNLWGYTF. CDR3 nucleotides: TGTGCCAGTAGTTTTGGCAACCTTTGGGGCTACACCTTC.

The CDR3 loop reads CAIRDSLSSYEQYF. CDR3 nucleotide sequence: TGTGCCATCAGGGACTCCCTGAGCTCCTACGAGCAGTACTTC. This sequence joins TRBV10-3 and TRBJ2-7; D is perhaps TRBD2 (5 bases). V dropped 6 bases and J dropped 0 bases, with 12 bases sitting between them. The CDR3 covers 14 residues. Germline assignment: CDR1 ENHRY and CDR2 SYGVKD.